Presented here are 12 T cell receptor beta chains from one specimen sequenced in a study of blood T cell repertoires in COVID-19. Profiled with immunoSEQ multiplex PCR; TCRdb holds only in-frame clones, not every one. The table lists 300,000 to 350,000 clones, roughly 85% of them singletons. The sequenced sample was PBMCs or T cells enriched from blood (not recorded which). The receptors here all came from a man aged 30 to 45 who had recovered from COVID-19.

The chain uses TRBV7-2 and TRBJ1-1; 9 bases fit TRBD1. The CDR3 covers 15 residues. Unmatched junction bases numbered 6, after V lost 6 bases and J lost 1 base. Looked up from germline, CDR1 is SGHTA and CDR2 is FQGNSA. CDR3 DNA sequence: TGTGCCAGCAGGTCCTCGGGACAGGGGAACACTGAAGCTTTCTTT. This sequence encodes CASRSSGQGNTEAFF.

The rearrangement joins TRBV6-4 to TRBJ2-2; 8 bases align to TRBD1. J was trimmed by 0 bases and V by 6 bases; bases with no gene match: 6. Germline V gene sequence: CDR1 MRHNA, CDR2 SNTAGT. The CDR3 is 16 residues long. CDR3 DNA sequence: TGTGCCAGCAGAAAGACAGGGGACACGAACACCGGGGAGCTGTTTTTT. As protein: CASRKTGDTNTGELFF.

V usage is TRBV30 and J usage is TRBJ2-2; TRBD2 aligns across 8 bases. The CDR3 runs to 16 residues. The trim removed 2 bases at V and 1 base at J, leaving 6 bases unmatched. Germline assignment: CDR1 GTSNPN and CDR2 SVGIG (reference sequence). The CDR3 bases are TGTGCCTGGAGTAATCCCAGCGGGGGGAACACCGGGGAGCTGTTTTTT. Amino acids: CAWSNPSGGNTGELFF.

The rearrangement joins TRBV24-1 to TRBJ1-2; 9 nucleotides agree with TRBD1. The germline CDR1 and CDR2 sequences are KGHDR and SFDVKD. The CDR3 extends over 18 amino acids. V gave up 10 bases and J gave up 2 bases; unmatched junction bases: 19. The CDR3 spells CATLRGRGQGLFNYGYTF. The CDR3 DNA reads TGTGCCACTTTACGGGGTCGGGGACAGGGCCTTTTCAACTATGGCTACACCTTC.

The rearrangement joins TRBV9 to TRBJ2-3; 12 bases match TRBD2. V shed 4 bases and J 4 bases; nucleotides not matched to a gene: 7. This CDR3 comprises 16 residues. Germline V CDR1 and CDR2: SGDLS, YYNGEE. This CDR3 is CASSPPSGGASDTQYF. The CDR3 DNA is TGTGCCAGCAGCCCTCCTAGCGGGGGGGCCTCAGATACGCAGTATTTT.

The CDR3 DNA reads TGCGCCAGCAGTCAATCTGGGGGCAGGGCTTTCTTT. Translating it yields CASSQSGGRAFF. The chain employs TRBV23-1 and TRBJ1-1, with D perhaps matching TRBD1 (6 bases). TRBV23-1 is classed as an ORF, of uncertain function. The CDR3 runs to 12 residues. V shed 0 bases and J shed 11 bases, with 10 bases lying between them.

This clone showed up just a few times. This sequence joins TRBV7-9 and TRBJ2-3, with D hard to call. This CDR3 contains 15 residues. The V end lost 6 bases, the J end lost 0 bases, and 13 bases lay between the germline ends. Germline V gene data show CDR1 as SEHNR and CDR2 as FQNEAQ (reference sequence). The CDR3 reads CASREGRLSTDTQYF. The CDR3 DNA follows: TGTGCCAGCAGAGAAGGAAGACTCAGCACAGATACGCAGTATTTT.

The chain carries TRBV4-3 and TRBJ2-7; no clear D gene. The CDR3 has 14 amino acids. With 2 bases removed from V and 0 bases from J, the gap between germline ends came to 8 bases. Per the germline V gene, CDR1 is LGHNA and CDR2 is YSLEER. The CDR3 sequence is CASSQFGSSYEQYF. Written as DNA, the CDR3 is TGCGCCAGCAGCCAATTTGGCAGCTCCTACGAGCAGTACTTC.

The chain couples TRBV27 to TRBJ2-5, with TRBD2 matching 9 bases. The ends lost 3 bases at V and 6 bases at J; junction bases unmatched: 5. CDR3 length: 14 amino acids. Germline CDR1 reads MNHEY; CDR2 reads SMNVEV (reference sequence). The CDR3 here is CASSFTSGRQTQYF. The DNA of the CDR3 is TGTGCCAGCAGTTTTACTAGCGGGCGACAGACCCAGTACTTC.

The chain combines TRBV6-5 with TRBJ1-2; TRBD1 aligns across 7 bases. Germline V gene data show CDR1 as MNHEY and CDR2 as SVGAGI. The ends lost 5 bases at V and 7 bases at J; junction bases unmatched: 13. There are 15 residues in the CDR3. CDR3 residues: CASSRPYNRGSGYTF. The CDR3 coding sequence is TGTGCCAGCAGTCGACCTTACAACAGGGGTAGTGGCTACACCTTC.

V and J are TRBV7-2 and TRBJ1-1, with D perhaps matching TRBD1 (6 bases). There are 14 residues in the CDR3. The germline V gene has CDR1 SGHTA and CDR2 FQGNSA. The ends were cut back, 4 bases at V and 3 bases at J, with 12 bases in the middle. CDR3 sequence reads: CASSSSGVYTEAFF. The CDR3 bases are TGTGCCAGCAGCTCCTCAGGGGTTTACACTGAAGCTTTCTTT. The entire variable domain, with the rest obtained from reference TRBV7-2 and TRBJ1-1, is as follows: GAGVSQSPSNKVTEKGKDVELRCDPISGHTALYWYRQSLGQGLEFLIYFQGNSAPDKSGLPSDRFSAERTGGSVSTLTIQRTQQEDSAVYLCASSSSGVYTEAFFGQGTRLTVV.

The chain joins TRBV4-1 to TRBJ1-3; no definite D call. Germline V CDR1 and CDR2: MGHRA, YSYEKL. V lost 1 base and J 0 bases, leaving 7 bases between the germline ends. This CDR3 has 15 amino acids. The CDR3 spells CASSQAPSSGNTIYF. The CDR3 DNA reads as TGCGCCAGCAGCCAAGCCCCTAGCTCTGGAAACACCATATATTTT.